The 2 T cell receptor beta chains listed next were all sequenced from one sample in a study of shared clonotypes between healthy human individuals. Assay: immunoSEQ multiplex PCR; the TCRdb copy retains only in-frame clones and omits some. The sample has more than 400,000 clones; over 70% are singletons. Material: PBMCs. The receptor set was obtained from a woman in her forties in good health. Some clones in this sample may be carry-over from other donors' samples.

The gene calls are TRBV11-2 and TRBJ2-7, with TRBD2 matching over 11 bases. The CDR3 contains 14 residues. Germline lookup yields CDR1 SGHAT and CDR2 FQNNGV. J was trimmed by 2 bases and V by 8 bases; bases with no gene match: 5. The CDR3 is CASGLTSGTYEQYF. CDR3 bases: TGTGCCAGCGGCCTGACTAGCGGGACCTACGAGCAGTACTTC.

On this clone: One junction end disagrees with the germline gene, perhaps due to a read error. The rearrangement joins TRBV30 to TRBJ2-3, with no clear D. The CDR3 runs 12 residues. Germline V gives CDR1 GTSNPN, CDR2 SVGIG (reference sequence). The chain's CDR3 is CAWKTPSFAQYF. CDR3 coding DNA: TGTGCTTGGAAAACCCCCTCTTTCGCGCAGTATTTT.